This T cell receptor (beta chain) emerged from a study of cytomegalovirus exposure and HLA in healthy donors (dated by TCRdb to the late 2010s). For the study in its entirety: An earlier analysis of roughly 610 of the donors reported 250 to 300 Gb of sequence data and 100 million to 120 million unique TCR beta sequences obtained from some 170 million T cells. An early release that covered about 600 HLA-typed donors contained about 290 gigabases of sequencing data and 65 million to 100 million unique TCR sequences. Rather than using new phenotypic data, the later analysis identified candidate immune exposures from TCR beta sequences and from how often those sequences occurred across donors. To predict cytomegalovirus infection status, the study combined high-throughput TCR immunosequencing, statistical association of individual TCRs with disease status, and machine learning. Because of strong linkage in the cohort, roughly five DR-DQ haplotypes were treated as single units for association and clustering. A later genetic analysis took genome-wide SNP genotypes for about three fifths of the 666 donors and used that subset as a discovery cohort. In addition to the first cohort of 666 subjects, a separate validation cohort of under 150 different subjects was used. The study aimed to test whether signatures of past pathogen exposure could be identified by cataloging public T cell receptors. Class I and class II HLA loci were covered by the typing at four-digit resolution. In an earlier analysis of a few hundred of the donors, high-throughput TCR beta sequencing was used to judge whether each TCR beta V gene segment behaved as functional or pseudogenic. Of the roughly 400 genotyped donors, approximately 80% fell in the genetic ancestry cluster associated with self-reported Caucasian donors. Donor age, sex, ethnicity and CMV serostatus were compiled alongside the repertoire data. The study used immunosequencing to profile the T cell repertoires of hundreds of subjects and linked those repertoires to cytomegalovirus serostatus. In a later analysis, previously published TCR beta repertoires from roughly 710 donors were re-analyzed and high-resolution HLA genotyping was added so that TCR occurrence patterns could be studied. Typing coverage varied by locus: about 629-630 donors for A, B, C, DRB1 and DQB1; 522 for DQA1; 600 to 610 for DPA1; roughly 470 for DPB1. On average, approximately 250,000 unique TCR beta nucleotide sequences were sequenced per donor among some 430 genotyped donors of the cohort, with roughly 18% of those sequences being non-productive. Every discovery cohort repertoire had been produced on one sequencing platform.

Library creation used the immunoSEQ multiplex PCR assay. For the multiplex PCR, a mixture combining 60 forward primers for TCR Vbeta segments and 13 reverse primers for TCR Jbeta segments was used. Amplification of the CDR3 region of rearranged TCR beta genes was performed with a multiplex PCR assay on genomic DNA. The Illumina HiSeq System was used to sequence the amplified TCR beta libraries as 87-base-pair reads. For the original study's pipeline: Across the roughly 670 repertoires, a later analysis counted some 81 million unique TCR beta chains, some 11 million of which were shared by at least two donors. Raw reads were error-corrected and collapsed into unique sequences with a nearest-neighbor algorithm that merged closely related sequences to remove PCR and sequencing errors. V, D and J gene segments were assigned by aligning CDR3 sequences to IMGT reference sequences. For a sequence to be retained, at least a six-nucleotide match to both a V gene segment and a J gene segment was required. A rearrangement counted as productive if the CDR3 had no stop codons and remained in frame with V and J, and every other rearrangement counted as non-productive. CDR3 was defined by IMGT convention, running from the second conserved V-encoded cysteine to the conserved J-encoded phenylalanine. The earlier analysis of 500 to 600 of the donors excluded sequences that lacked an unambiguous match to a single V gene segment. An earlier analysis of several hundred of the donors called V segments functional above 56.7% productive rearrangements and segregating when the between-donor standard deviation exceeded 5%. A statistical classification framework was built to diagnose cytomegalovirus status from the catalog of TCR beta chain sequences. A later analysis assigned V and J genes by comparing TCR nucleotide sequences with IMGT/GENE-DB human TR gene sequences. A later analysis assigned CDR3 sequences and most-parsimonious VDJ recombination scenarios with the TCRdist pipeline. A later analysis defined each TCR beta chain by its CDR3 amino acid sequence plus V-gene family, and excluded reads lacking a unique V-gene family. In a later analysis, nearly 600 highly shared, low-generation-probability nucleotide sequences were removed to address suspected cross-contamination and a sequencing artifact. A later analysis calculated a clonal expansion index for each public chain from normalized within-repertoire ranks of inferred template counts. In a later analysis, generation probabilities were computed with a VDJ recombination model fitted to out-of-frame rearrangements, and the resulting probabilities were checked against IGoR. In a later analysis, hypergeometric tests were used to score TCR-TCR, TCR-HLA and TCR-CMV co-occurrence, with a repertoire-size bias correction applied to TCR pairs. False discovery rates were estimated in a later analysis by permuting HLA or CMV assignments 20 times. In a later analysis, co-occurring TCRs were grouped using DBSCAN, with TCRdist sequence similarity added in when clustering inside HLA-allele-positive subsets. Repertoires with fewer than 30,000 or more than 120,000 public chains were left out of co-occurrence clustering, as were a handful of repertoires with anomalous nucleotide sharing. TCRdb carries this immuneACCESS record with in-frame sequences only. Its versions omit some clonotypes, under half of them owing to an unresolved V gene in the studies checked, with the rest unexplained. The DNA was the basis for D and trimming; V, J and clone size are from that table. Present in this sample are 150,000 to 200,000 clones, over 70% of which were seen just once. The ten largest clonotypes hold approximately 1.3% of the sample.

The cohort consisted of more than 650 healthy bone marrow donors. All cohort members were sampled while nominally healthy, although unrecorded immune exposures were likely present. The donor tested CMV seropositive, placing the donor among the 250 to 350 seropositive members of the cohort. Each donor provided a peripheral blood sample, and peripheral blood mononuclear cells were used for TCR beta sequencing. Genomic DNA extraction from the blood cell samples was performed with the Qiagen DNeasy Blood Extraction Kit. From the germline V gene, CDR1 is SGHRS and CDR2 is YFSETQ. The CDR3 starts with the cysteine, ends with the phenylalanine, and has 14 residues. Only the CDR3 DNA stays, 42 bases, in frame from base 1. For this chain, trimming is 4 bases at the V end and 6 bases at the J end, and the number of junction bases without a gene match is 9. General findings and caveats noted by the study authors: In a later analysis, over 15,000 TCR beta sequences were associated with specific HLA alleles at a false discovery rate of 0.05. A later analysis found that TCR association rates varied across HLA loci, with DRB1 alleles showing the most associated TCRs and HLA-C alleles the fewest. According to the authors, the approach could potentially be generalized to other disease states and immunological phenotypes. A further reported finding was that TCR beta sequences accurately predicted the HLA-A and HLA-B alleles for most subjects in the first cohort. Sequencing depth was assumed to be roughly uniform across donors in the presence/absence analyses, though that assumption may not hold. The classifier was reported to diagnose cytomegalovirus status with high specificity and sensitivity in both the original cohort and the validation cohort. According to a later analysis, most CMV-associated TCR beta chains appeared to be HLA-restricted, and the HLA associations seemed to be driven largely by CMV exposure. A later analysis found that HLA-associated TCR beta chains were more clonally expanded and had lower generation probabilities than equally common non-associated chains. In a later genetic analysis, fewer N-insertions in productive TCRs were reported among donors in an Asian-associated ancestry cluster than the roughly 710-donor mean. In the study, around 160 TCR beta chains were listed as associated with cytomegalovirus. Most TCR sequences were observed very rarely across donors, whereas some public TCRs were present in many individuals. Assigning TCR associations to individual alleles was difficult when HLA alleles, especially DR and DQ, strongly co-occurred. Broadly in line with IMGT annotations, most TCR beta V segments showed up in productive rearrangements about 87% or about 30% of the time in an earlier analysis of 587 of the donors. Several of the top co-occurrence clusters appeared to be linked to parvovirus B19, influenza, CMV and Epstein-Barr virus, according to a later analysis. A few of the identified cytomegalovirus-associated TCR beta chains were confirmed in vitro to be specific for cytomegalovirus antigens. The sequencing pipeline was judged likely to have produced a cluster of highly shared sequence variants as a technical artifact. The 87-base-pair reads could not distinguish some IMGT-functional V segments, including TRBV6-2 and TRBV6-3, so those segments were excluded. Because counts were too low, around 18 rarely observed V segments, including chromosome 9 orphons, were left out of the earlier analysis of approximately 580 of the donors. Linkage disequilibrium might explain the correlated functional status among segregating V segments, but an unknown experimental factor could not be ruled out. Immune exposure information for the cohort was limited to CMV serostatus. Because some donors lacked HLA typing at each locus, the association tests relied only on the typed subset. A later genetic analysis associated a missense DCLRE1C variant with V-gene and J-gene trimming of TCR beta chains, and an independent cohort replicated the association. In this cohort, only TCR beta chains were sequenced, and detectable features were limited by the absence of alpha or paired-chain data.

About this clone itself: The antigen it recognizes is unknown. There are no base qualities to consult, and no much larger clone falls within one base.

Recombination connected TRBV5-1 to TRBJ2-7, with 8 middle bases fitting TRBD1. Sequences were obtained from PBMCs. The receptor was derived from a man aged 50 to 60 in good health and CMV-seropositive. The DNA is as follows: TGCGCCAGCAGCCCAAGGACAGGGTTGAGCGAGCAGTACTTC. Its protein is CASSPRTGLSEQYF.